These T cell receptor beta chains were read from a single sample in a study of cytomegalovirus exposure and HLA in healthy donors. The assay was immunoSEQ multiplex PCR, and TCRdb's table has in-frame clones only and misses some. The repertoire table contains about 200,000 clones. Sequenced: PBMCs. The receptor source for this set is a man in his thirties or forties in good health and CMV-seronegative. The CDR3 runs from the conserved cysteine through the conserved F or W. The D gene is left open where the match is weak.

d_gene,v_gene,len,j_gene,CDR3nt,CDR3aa
TRBD2,TRBV7-6,15,TRBJ2-5,TGTGCCAGCAGCTTAAACATCGGACTAGCAGAGACCCAGTACTTC,CASSLNIGLAETQYF
TRBD1,TRBV30,13,TRBJ1-5,TGTGCCTGGGGCGGACAGGGGGGACAGCCCCAGCATTTT,CAWGGQGGQPQHF
-,TRBV7-9,15,TRBJ2-7,TGTGCCAGCAGCTTATCGGTACAGTTCTCCTACGAGCAGTACTTC,CASSLSVQFSYEQYF
TRBD1,TRBV30,12,TRBJ2-3,TGTGCCTGGGAGACAGGGGCAGATACGCAGTATTTT,CAWETGADTQYF
-,TRBV14,14,TRBJ2-7,TGTGCCAGCAGCCATCCCACACAGGATTACGAGCAGTACTTC,CASSHPTQDYEQYF
-,TRBV5-1,14,TRBJ1-1,TGCGCCAGCAGCTTGGGGCCGGGTAGCACTGAAGCTTTCTTT,CASSLGPGSTEAFF
-,TRBV29-1,14,TRBJ2-3,TGCAGCGTTGACGTGGCGGGAAGCACAGATACGCAGTATTTT,CSVDVAGSTDTQYF
TRBD1,TRBV28,18,TRBJ1-2,TGTGCCAGCAGACGGACGGGAGGGGGCGCATCTGGGTCCTATGGCTACACCTTC,CASRRTGGGASGSYGYTF
-,TRBV11-2,15,TRBJ2-5,TGTGCCAGCAGCCTCATCGCGGGGGCACAAGAGACCCAGTACTTC,CASSLIAGAQETQYF
TRBD2,TRBV5-1,13,TRBJ2-1,TGCGCCAGCAGCTTGGAGGGGCGGGAGGGTCAGTTCTTC,CASSLEGREGQFF
-,TRBV12-2,15,TRBJ1-1,TGTGCAAGTCGCTTACTCGGGGTTATGAACACTGAAGCTTTCTTT,CASRLLGVMNTEAFF
TRBD2,TRBV5-1,17,TRBJ2-3,TGCGCCAGCAGCTTAAGGGGTAGCGGGGCTAGCACAGATACGCAGTATTTT,CASSLRGSGASTDTQYF